These 20 T cell receptor beta chains came from one sample sequenced in a study of spatial heterogeneity in lung cancer. TCRdb processed the 5' RACE reads anew with MiXCR; each CDR3 protein has one entry. Among around 98,000 distinct CDR3 sequences listed, less than 20% were seen once. The sample's time point: blood at routine non-recurrence follow-up after resection. The sequencing here drew on PBMCs, taken at follow-up. Receptors were obtained from a male donor with early-stage non-small cell lung cancer.

This clonotype was seen many times. The chain recombines TRBV29-1 with TRBJ2-1; D is tentatively TRBD1 or TRBD2 (5 bases each). Looked up from germline, CDR1 is SQVTM and CDR2 is ANQGSEA. The CDR3 has 11 residues. Trimming stripped 4 bases from V and 10 bases from J, with 11 bases between. The CDR3 coding sequence is TGCAGCGTTGGAGGGGCAGGGGAGCAGTTCTTC. Translated, it gives CSVGGAGEQFF.

This clonotype has ten or more counts. The chain carries TRBV6-5 and TRBJ1-1; 8 bases are a match to TRBD1. With 5 bases clipped from V and 5 bases from J, the junction kept 13 bases outside the gene matches. The germline CDR1 and CDR2 sequences are MNHEY and SVGAGI. The CDR3 has 16 amino acids. The CDR3: CASSPNLGQGGTEAFF. CDR3 nucleotide sequence: TGTGCCAGCAGTCCCAACCTCGGACAGGGAGGGACTGAAGCTTTCTTT.

The V call is TRBV12-3 or TRBV12-4, the J call TRBJ1-6; no firm D call. The CDR3 totals 11 residues. Trimming removed 4 bases from V and 11 bases from J, with 6 bases in between. The CDR3 spells CASSSSTPLHF. The DNA of the CDR3 is TGTGCCAGCAGTTCCTCCACACCCCTCCACTTT.

The chain has TRBV4-3 and TRBJ2-2; 8 bases match TRBD2. Germline values: CDR1 LGHNA, CDR2 YSLEER. With V trimmed by 3 bases and J by 3 bases, 3 bases remained unmatched. The CDR3 runs 15 residues. The CDR3 is CASSHTSGDTGELFF. The CDR3 coding sequence is TGCGCCAGCAGCCACACTAGCGGCGACACCGGGGAGCTGTTTTTT.

This clonotype was seen at least ten times. V gene TRBV9 combines with J gene TRBJ1-5, with D unresolved. The CDR3 consists of 15 residues. Germline V gives CDR1 SGDLS, CDR2 YYNGEE. Trimming stripped 4 bases from V and 2 bases from J, with 13 bases between. CDR3: CASSPSAGGNQPQHF. The CDR3 bases are TGTGCCAGCAGCCCTTCCGCCGGGGGCAATCAGCCCCAGCATTTT.

V gene TRBV24-1 combines with J gene TRBJ2-1; tentative D call: TRBD2 (6 bases). The CDR3 is made up of 12 amino acids. With 9 bases removed from V and 8 bases from J, the gap between germline ends came to 13 bases. Germline assignment: CDR1 KGHDR and CDR2 SFDVKD. The CDR3 spells CATGGPLDEQFF. Written as DNA, the CDR3 is TGTGCCACCGGAGGGCCACTCGATGAGCAGTTCTTC.

The chain employs TRBV20-1 and TRBJ1-6; TRBD1 matches at 9 bases. J lost 5 bases, V lost 5 bases, and 4 bases had no gene match. This CDR3 comprises 14 residues. From germline, CDR1 is DFQATT and CDR2 SNEGSKA (reference sequence). This CDR3 reads CSADRGLDNSPLHF. CDR3 in DNA: TGCAGTGCTGACAGGGGGTTAGATAATTCACCCCTCCACTTT.

This clonotype showed up many times. V gene TRBV3-1 combines with J gene TRBJ2-5, with D unclear. Germline CDR1 reads LGHDT; CDR2 reads YNNKEL (reference sequence). The V end lost 0 bases, the J end lost 0 bases, and 5 bases lay between the germline ends. This CDR3 contains 14 residues. DNA of the CDR3: TGTGCCAGCAGCCAAGACCAGTACCAAGAGACCCAGTACTTC. Protein: CASSQDQYQETQYF.

The chain combines TRBV30 with TRBJ2-7, with D maybe TRBD1 (6 bases). Germline V gives CDR1 GTSNPN, CDR2 SVGIG (reference sequence). The CDR3 covers 12 residues. Trimming took 3 bases from V and 2 from J, leaving 8 bases between them. In nucleotides, the CDR3 is TGTGCCTGGAGCCGGGACACCTACGAGCAGTACTTC. Its protein product is CAWSRDTYEQYF.

In nucleotides, the CDR3 is TGTGCCAGCAGTTGGGAGTCCGGGGCGTATAACAATCAGCCCCAGCATTTT. Its translation: CASSWESGAYNNQPQHF. This rearrangement joins TRBV6-2 or TRBV6-3 to TRBJ1-5; the D gene is possibly TRBD1 (5 bases). The germline CDR1 and CDR2 sequences are MNHEY and SVGEGT. The germline V and J ends were trimmed by 4 bases and 3 bases, with 19 bases remaining between them. The CDR3 runs 17 residues.

The chain has TRBV5-1 and TRBJ2-5; D remains ambiguous. Trimming stripped 0 bases from V and 3 bases from J, with 6 bases between. This CDR3 comprises 13 residues. From germline, CDR1 is SGHRS and CDR2 YFSETQ. CDR3 protein: CASSLGPEETQYF. CDR3 nucleotide sequence: TGCGCCAGCAGCTTGGGCCCGGAAGAGACCCAGTACTTC. The full variable domain, with the rest looked up from reference TRBV5-1 and TRBJ2-5, is KAGVTQTPRYLIKTRGQQVTLSCSPISGHRSVSWYQQTPGQGLQFLFEYFSETQRNKGNFPGRFSGRQFSNSRSEMNVSTLELGDSALYLCASSLGPEETQYFGPGTRLLVL.

This clonotype was recorded once. The chain joins TRBV6-1 to TRBJ2-7; TRBD1 might be the D (5 bases). CDR3 size: 14 residues. Germline CDR1 and CDR2: MNHNS and SASEGT. The V end was cut by 7 bases, the J end by 3 bases, with 16 bases between. Here the CDR3 DNA reads TGTGCCAGCATCCTGGGTGGGGCAGTCTACGAGCAGTACTTC. It is translated as CASILGGAVYEQYF.

This clonotype was recorded only once. This sequence joins TRBV20-1 and TRBJ1-1, with D possibly being TRBD1 (6 bases). V gave up 0 bases and J gave up 7 bases, with 15 bases separating them. Germline assignment: CDR1 DFQATT and CDR2 SNEGSKA (reference sequence). The CDR3 is 14 amino acids. CDR3 loop: CSARDLQGRNEAFF. The DNA of the CDR3 is TGCAGTGCTAGAGATTTACAGGGTAGGAATGAAGCTTTCTTT.

The chain combines TRBV20-1 with TRBJ1-1; D is unresolved. CDR1 DFQATT and CDR2 SNEGSKA come from the germline V gene (reference sequence). This CDR3 region has 13 residues. V was shortened by 4 bases and J by 0 bases, with 9 bases between the two germline ends. In nucleotides, the CDR3 is TGCAGTGCTAAACAGATCATGAACACTGAAGCTTTCTTT. Protein product: CSAKQIMNTEAFF.

The CDR3 DNA follows: TGCAGTGCTAGTCGGGGGATCCCTGAAGCTTTCTTT. It translates to CSASRGIPEAFF. The chain couples TRBV20-1 to TRBJ1-1; TRBD1 might be the D (5 bases). Germline CDR1 DFQATT, CDR2 SNEGSKA (reference sequence). Trimming removed 3 bases at V and 6 bases at J, with 11 bases between. The CDR3 runs 12 residues.

This clonotype was seen just once. The gene calls are TRBV7-8 and TRBJ1-6; D unresolved. Trimming removed 5 bases from V and 5 bases from J, with 7 bases in between. The CDR3 extends over 13 amino acids. Germline CDR1 is SGHVS and CDR2 is FQNEAQ. CDR3 sequence: CASSVGDNSPLHF. DNA for the CDR3: TGTGCCAGCAGCGTTGGGGATAATTCACCCCTCCACTTT. The full variable domain, rest sourced from reference TRBV7-8 and TRBJ1-6, is GAGVSQSPRYKVAKRGQDVALRCDPISGHVSLFWYQQALGQGPEFLTYFQNEAQLDKSGLPSDRFFAERPEGSVSTLKIQRTQQEDSAVYLCASSVGDNSPLHFGNGTRLTVT.

The V and J genes are TRBV20-1 and TRBJ1-1, with D perhaps TRBD1 (6 bases). Germline V CDR1 and CDR2: DFQATT, SNEGSKA (reference sequence). The CDR3 totals 14 residues. Trimming took 3 bases from V and 5 from J, leaving 16 bases between them. CDR3 region: CSARWEGGVTEAFF. CDR3 coding DNA: TGCAGTGCTAGGTGGGAGGGGGGTGTGACTGAAGCTTTCTTT.

The chain carries TRBV7-2 and TRBJ1-2, with unresolved D. Trimming removed 6 bases from V and 4 bases from J, with 12 bases in between. The CDR3 runs to 13 residues. In germline, CDR1 is SGHTA, CDR2 FQGNSA. This chain's CDR3 is CASSQMGGYGYTF. The CDR3 region has the DNA TGTGCCAGCAGTCAAATGGGTGGCTATGGCTACACCTTC.

This clonotype has only a few counts. The V call is TRBV20-1, the J call TRBJ2-3; D not resolved. Per the germline V gene, CDR1 is DFQATT and CDR2 is SNEGSKA (reference sequence). The CDR3 is 14 amino acids. V was clipped by 5 bases and J by 4 bases, with 16 bases between them. The CDR3 loop is CSALSPTQADTQYF. In nucleotides, the CDR3 is TGCAGTGCTTTGAGCCCTACGCAGGCAGATACGCAGTATTTT.

This clonotype was observed many times. This chain joins TRBV30 and TRBJ2-3; 7 nucleotides match TRBD2. From germline, CDR1 is GTSNPN and CDR2 SVGIG (reference sequence). This CDR3 has 15 residues. The V gene end was trimmed by 0 bases and the J gene end by 1 base; junction bases not matched to a gene: 4. The CDR3 DNA reads TGTGCCTGGAGTGTAGGGCTAGCGGGCACAGATACGCAGTATTTT. Translated, it gives CAWSVGLAGTDTQYF.